This passage covers 25 T cell receptor beta chains from one sample sequenced in a study of patients and donors after allogeneic stem cell transplantation. Using its own MiXCR run on the RT-PCR reads, TCRdb lists one record per CDR3 protein. The data show 160,000 or so distinct CDR3 sequences, approximately 22% seen once. Sequencing was done on a sample of blood, either unsorted or a sorted T cell fraction (not recorded which). Receptors originate from a human donor who was either an allogeneic HSCT recipient or a stem cell or donor lymphocyte infusion donor (not recorded which). It is not recorded whose cells these are; they may come from a transplant donor.

The sample holds a few counts of this clonotype. This chain links TRBV7-2 with TRBJ1-5; 7 nucleotides line up with TRBD1. The CDR3 consists of 16 residues. With V trimmed by 2 bases and J by 2 bases, 6 bases remained unmatched. Germline V gene data show CDR1 as SGHTA and CDR2 as FQGNSA. The CDR3 DNA is TGTGCCAGCAGCTTAATGGGTACAGGGGGCAATCAGCCCCAGCATTTT. As protein: CASSLMGTGGNQPQHF.

This clonotype has only a few counts. The chain employs TRBV7-9 and TRBJ1-1, with 7 bases that match TRBD1. Germline CDR1 SEHNR, CDR2 FQNEAQ (reference sequence). Trimming removed 4 bases from V and 1 base from J; junction bases left unmatched: 15. CDR3 size: 18 residues. This CDR3 reads CASSSSSGAGGKNTEAFF. The DNA for the CDR3 is TGTGCCAGCAGCTCCTCGTCTGGGGCAGGGGGGAAGAACACTGAAGCTTTCTTT.

This clonotype was detected only a few times. The V call is TRBV7-9, the J call TRBJ1-4, with D possibly being TRBD1 (6 bases). The germline V and J ends were trimmed by 5 bases and 8 bases, with 18 bases remaining between them. The CDR3 is 15 amino acids. CDR1 is SEHNR, CDR2 FQNEAQ, per germline (reference sequence). In DNA, the CDR3 is TGTGCCAGCAGCCCCAAAGGGGGAGGCGGCGAAAAACTGTTTTTT. Translating gives CASSPKGGGGEKLFF.

This clonotype has a count of ten or more. The V and J genes are TRBV15 and TRBJ1-3; the D gene is possibly TRBD1 (6 bases). Looked up from germline, CDR1 is LNHNV and CDR2 is YYDKDF (reference sequence). V was clipped by 3 bases and J by 0 bases, with 9 bases between them. CDR3 length equals 15 residues. The CDR3 here is CATSSDRSSGNTIYF. The CDR3 bases are TGTGCCACCAGCAGTGACAGGAGCTCTGGAAACACCATATATTTT.

This clonotype has just a few counts. The rearrangement uses TRBV12-3 or TRBV12-4 and TRBJ2-1, with D possibly TRBD2 on 5 matching bases. The CDR3 is made up of 12 amino acids. Trimming left V 1 base short and J 12 bases short, with 10 bases between. CDR3 in amino acids: CASSLELAGQFF. The CDR3 nucleotides are TGTGCCAGCAGTTTAGAGCTAGCAGGGCAGTTCTTC.

The J gene is TRBJ1-6, the V gene TRBV4-1; TRBD1 aligns across 7 bases. CDR1 MGHRA and CDR2 YSYEKL come from the germline V gene. J was trimmed by 5 bases and V by 2 bases; bases with no gene match: 9. This CDR3 spans 17 amino acids. CDR3 coding DNA: TGCGCCAGCAGCCAAAAGACAGGGAATTTCGATAATTCACCCCTCCACTTT. Its protein product is CASSQKTGNFDNSPLHF.

This clonotype was seen a few times. CDR3 sequence reads: CATSSIRPFSSYNEQFF. The CDR3 nucleotides are TGTGCCACCAGCAGCATTCGACCTTTTAGCTCCTACAATGAGCAGTTCTTC. This rearrangement joins TRBV15 to TRBJ2-1, with D hard to call. CDR1 and CDR2 (germline): LNHNV, YYDKDF (reference sequence). V lost 3 bases and J 0 bases, leaving 15 bases between the germline ends. The CDR3 extends over 17 amino acids.

The chain recombines TRBV5-1 with TRBJ2-5; D is possibly TRBD2 (6 bases). Trimming pared 6 bases from V and 4 bases from J, leaving 16 bases between. This CDR3 contains 14 residues. The germline V gene has CDR1 SGHRS and CDR2 YFSETQ. CDR3 DNA: TGCGCCAGCATGTTCACGGGACTTCGAGAGACCCAGTACTTC. Encoded protein: CASMFTGLRETQYF.

This clonotype showed up many times. This chain connects TRBV12-3 or TRBV12-4 to TRBJ1-3, with 8 nucleotides matching TRBD1. V shed 6 bases, J shed 4 bases, and the junction held 14 bases outside the gene matches. The CDR3 is 17 residues long. CDR3 in amino acids: CASRTYGQGAAGNTIYF. CDR3 in DNA: TGTGCCAGCAGAACCTATGGGCAGGGGGCTGCGGGAAACACCATATATTTT.

The rearrangement links TRBV12-3 or TRBV12-4 to TRBJ2-1; 7 nucleotides match TRBD2. This CDR3 region has 14 residues. After removal of 6 bases from V and 4 bases from J, the junction contained 6 bases not matched to a gene. The CDR3 sequence is CASRQPSGYNEQFF. CDR3 DNA: TGTGCCAGCAGGCAACCTAGCGGATACAATGAGCAGTTCTTC.

The rearrangement joins TRBV14 to TRBJ2-4; 10 bases agree with TRBD2. This CDR3 is built from 15 residues. Germline CDR1 reads SGHDN; CDR2 reads FVKESK. V lost 4 bases to trimming and J lost 4 bases; unmatched junction nucleotides: 4. The CDR3 spells CASSLSSGGKNIQYF. CDR3 DNA: TGTGCCAGCAGCCTTTCTAGCGGGGGTAAAAACATTCAGTACTTC.

V gene TRBV5-1 combines with J gene TRBJ2-1; 7 nucleotides line up with TRBD1. In germline, CDR1 is SGHRS, CDR2 YFSETQ. Trimming at V came to 3 bases and at J to 2 bases, leaving 8 bases not matched to a gene. The CDR3 has 16 residues. CDR3: CASSSPRGPAYNEQFF. Here the CDR3 DNA reads TGCGCCAGCAGCTCCCCGAGGGGGCCAGCCTACAATGAGCAGTTCTTC.

The V gene is TRBV12-3 or TRBV12-4, the J gene TRBJ2-5; 11 nucleotides match TRBD1. This CDR3 is 13 amino acids long. The trim removed 9 bases at V and 3 bases at J, leaving 3 bases unmatched. DNA of the CDR3: TGTGCCAGTAGGGACAGGGGGGAAGAGACCCAGTACTTC. Its protein is CASRDRGEETQYF.

The chain couples TRBV6-6 to TRBJ1-5; no clear D. V was pared by 0 bases and J by 2 bases, with 11 bases between. Germline assignment: CDR1 MNHNY and CDR2 SVGAGI (reference sequence). The length of the CDR3 is 16 residues. DNA of the CDR3: TGTGCCAGCAGTTACTCGAAAGGAACCGGCAATCAGCCCCAGCATTTT. Residues: CASSYSKGTGNQPQHF.

This clonotype was counted between two and nine times. V usage is TRBV7-2 and J usage is TRBJ1-2; D is ambiguous. The CDR3 spans 15 residues. Germline lookup yields CDR1 SGHTA and CDR2 FQGNSA. Trimming shortened V by 6 bases and J by 4 bases, and 18 bases separated the two germline ends. CDR3 region: CASSGDLSLVYGYTF. CDR3 nucleotides: TGTGCCAGCAGTGGAGACCTTTCTCTCGTCTATGGCTACACCTTC. The variable domain in full, completed from reference TRBV7-2 and TRBJ1-2, reads GAGVSQSPSNKVTEKGKDVELRCDPISGHTALYWYRQSLGQGLEFLIYFQGNSAPDKSGLPSDRFSAERTGGSVSTLTIQRTQQEDSAVYLCASSGDLSLVYGYTFGSGTRLTVV.

This clonotype was recorded a few times. The genes are TRBV7-2 and TRBJ1-5; TRBD1 matches at 8 bases. The J segment lost 1 base and the V segment lost 4 bases, leaving 3 bases of the junction unmatched. CDR1 and CDR2 from the germline V gene are SGHTA and FQGNSA. This CDR3 spans 15 amino acids. The CDR3 DNA reads TGTGCCAGCAGCTACGCAGGGGGCAGCAATCAGCCCCAGCATTTT. Protein: CASSYAGGSNQPQHF.

This clonotype was picked up a small number of times. The chain has TRBV7-9 and TRBJ1-1, with D unresolved. Trimming removed 2 bases from V and 0 bases from J, with 16 bases in between. Germline lookup yields CDR1 SEHNR and CDR2 FQNEAQ (reference sequence). CDR3 length: 17 residues. CDR3 residues: CASSLKGAKRVNTEAFF. The CDR3 bases are TGTGCCAGCAGCTTAAAGGGAGCTAAGAGAGTGAACACTGAAGCTTTCTTT.

This clonotype has a handful of counts. The V gene is TRBV5-1, the J gene TRBJ2-7; 9 positions match TRBD2. With V trimmed by 4 bases and J by 2 bases, 7 bases remained unmatched. The CDR3 runs to 15 residues. CDR1 is SGHRS and CDR2 is YFSETQ in the germline V gene. The CDR3 loop reads CASSPLAGAAYEQYF. The CDR3 nucleotides are TGCGCCAGCAGCCCACTAGCGGGCGCCGCCTACGAGCAGTACTTC.

The sample holds a few counts of this clonotype. The chain joins TRBV12-3 or TRBV12-4 to TRBJ2-7, with TRBD2 identical over 7 bases. The CDR3 is 14 residues long. J lost 5 bases, V lost 2 bases, and 6 bases had no gene match. The chain's CDR3 is CASSLSGGDDEQYF. CDR3 nucleotides: TGTGCCAGCAGTTTATCGGGGGGTGACGACGAGCAGTACTTC.

This clonotype was seen a few times. This chain links TRBV20-1 with TRBJ2-3, with 11 bases matching TRBD2. This CDR3 spans 17 amino acids. V trimming: 0 bases; J trimming: 1 base; junction bases outside the gene matches: 6. CDR1 is DFQATT, CDR2 SNEGSKA, per germline (reference sequence). The CDR3 sequence is CSARDWAGLAGTDTQYF. CDR3 nucleotides: TGCAGTGCTAGAGATTGGGCGGGACTAGCGGGCACAGATACGCAGTATTTT.

The gene calls are TRBV24-1 and TRBJ2-3, with 10 positions matching TRBD2. The length of the CDR3 is 17 residues. V was clipped by 1 base and J by 6 bases; unmatched bases: 9. Germline V CDR1 and CDR2: KGHDR, SFDVKD. The CDR3 DNA reads as TGTGCCACCAGTGATTTTTCTAGCGGGAGTAGGAGGGATACGCAGTATTTT. This codes for CATSDFSSGSRRDTQYF.

This clonotype occurred a few times. The V gene is TRBV9, the J gene TRBJ1-1; D is unresolved. This CDR3 is built from 15 residues. Per germline, CDR1 SGDLS and CDR2 YYNGEE. Trimming pared 0 bases from V and 1 base from J, leaving 10 bases between. The CDR3 nucleotides read TGTGCCAGCAGCGTAGAGTTTTCAGGGAACACTGAAGCTTTCTTT. It codes for CASSVEFSGNTEAFF.

V is TRBV15 and J is TRBJ1-2, with 8 bases matching TRBD1. After removal of 1 base from V and 4 bases from J, the junction contained 5 bases not matched to a gene. Germline V gene lookup returns CDR1 LNHNV and CDR2 YYDKDF (reference sequence). The CDR3 is 15 residues long. The CDR3 protein is CATSRGTGSGYGYTF. CDR3 DNA: TGTGCCACCAGCAGAGGGACAGGGAGCGGCTATGGCTACACCTTC.

This clonotype was detected a few times. CDR3: CASSQERATGGNGYTF. The CDR3, as DNA: TGTGCCAGCAGCCAAGAAAGGGCTACGGGGGGCAATGGCTACACCTTC. The chain employs TRBV4-2 and TRBJ1-2; D might be TRBD1 (6 bases). The CDR3 is 16 amino acids. The V gene's germline CDR1 is LGHNA and CDR2 YNFKEQ. Trimming removed 0 bases at V and 6 bases at J, with 17 bases between.

This clonotype has more than one count but fewer than ten. The chain employs TRBV7-3 and TRBJ2-1; D might be TRBD1 (5 bases). Trimming took off 5 bases at V and 8 bases at J, with 13 bases between the two ends. There are 13 residues in the CDR3. Germline assignment: CDR1 SGHTA and CDR2 FQGTGA. The CDR3 reads CASSTDSPHEQFF. The CDR3 DNA follows: TGTGCCAGCAGCACTGACAGCCCCCATGAGCAGTTCTTC. The full variable domain, with the rest looked up from reference TRBV7-3 and TRBJ2-1, is GAGVSQTPSNKVTEKGKYVELRCDPISGHTALYWYRQSLGQGPEFLIYFQGTGAADDSGLPNDRFFAVRPEGSVSTLKIQRTERGDSAVYLCASSTDSPHEQFFGPGTRLTVL.